This T cell receptor beta chain was sequenced during a study of a mutant IDH1 vaccine in newly diagnosed glioma. As for the study in general: Standard pretreatment was either radiotherapy, temozolomide, or, for most, radiochemotherapy with temozolomide. Study-wide results and limits: With respect to changes in top peripheral T cell clonotypes, pseudoprogression seemed unrelated.

Time point reported: baseline, week 1 (first vaccination visit). Specified treatment: pre-vaccination baseline after standard-of-care therapy. Donor tumors were new WHO grade 3 or 4 IDH1-mutant, ATRX-lost astrocytomas. In regard to this clone: As yet, its antigen is unknown.

Sequencing used immunoSEQ multiplex PCR; TCRdb keeps in-frame clones, though not all of them. The sample has around 92,000 clones; around four fifths are singletons. Material: PBMCs, obtained from a glioma patient treated with radiotherapy, temozolomide or both. The clonotype comes from a woman aged 45-59 years with glioma.

For the CDR3, the DNA is TGTGCCAGCAGCCAAGCTTGGGGGGCAGAGGAGCAGTACTTC. Amino acids: CASSQAWGAEEQYF. J is TRBJ2-7 and V is TRBV7-9, with D perhaps matching TRBD1 or TRBD2 (6 bases each). V was shortened by 5 bases and J by 7 bases, with 18 bases between the two germline ends. The CDR3 is 14 residues long. Germline lookup yields CDR1 SEHNR and CDR2 FQNEAQ (reference sequence).